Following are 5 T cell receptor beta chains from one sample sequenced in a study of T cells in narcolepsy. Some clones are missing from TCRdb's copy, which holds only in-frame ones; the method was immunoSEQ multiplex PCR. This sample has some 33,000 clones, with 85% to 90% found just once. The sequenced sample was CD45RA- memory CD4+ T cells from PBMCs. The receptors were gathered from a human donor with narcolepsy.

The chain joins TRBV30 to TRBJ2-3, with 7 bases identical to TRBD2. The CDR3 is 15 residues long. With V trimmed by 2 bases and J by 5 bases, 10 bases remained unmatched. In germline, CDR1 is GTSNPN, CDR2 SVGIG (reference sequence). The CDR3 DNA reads TGTGCCTGGAGTAAAACGGCGGGAGTTAAAGATACGCAGTATTTT. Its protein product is CAWSKTAGVKDTQYF. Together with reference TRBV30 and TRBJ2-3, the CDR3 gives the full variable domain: SQTIHQWPATLVQPVGSPLSLECTVEGTSNPNLYWYRQAAGRGLQLLFYSVGIGQISSEVPQNLSASRPQDRQFILSSKKLLLSDSGFYLCAWSKTAGVKDTQYFGPGTRLTVL.

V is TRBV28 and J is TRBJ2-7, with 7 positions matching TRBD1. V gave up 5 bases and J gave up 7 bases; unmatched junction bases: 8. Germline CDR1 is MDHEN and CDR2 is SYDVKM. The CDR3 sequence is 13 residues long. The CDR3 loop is CASSSYRGREQYF. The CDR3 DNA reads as TGTGCCAGCAGTAGTTACAGGGGACGGGAGCAGTACTTC.

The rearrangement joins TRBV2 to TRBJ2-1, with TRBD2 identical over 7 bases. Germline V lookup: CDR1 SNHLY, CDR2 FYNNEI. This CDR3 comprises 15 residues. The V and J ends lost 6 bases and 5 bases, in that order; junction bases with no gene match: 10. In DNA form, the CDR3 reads TGTGCCAGCAGAGAGGGAAGCGGGATGCACAATGAGCAGTTCTTC. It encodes CASREGSGMHNEQFF. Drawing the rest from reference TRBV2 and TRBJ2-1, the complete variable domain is EPEVTQTPSHQVTQMGQEVILRCVPISNHLYFYWYRQILGQKVEFLVSFYNNEISEKSEIFDDQFSVERPDGSNFTLKIRSTKLEDSAMYFCASREGSGMHNEQFFGPGTRLTVL.

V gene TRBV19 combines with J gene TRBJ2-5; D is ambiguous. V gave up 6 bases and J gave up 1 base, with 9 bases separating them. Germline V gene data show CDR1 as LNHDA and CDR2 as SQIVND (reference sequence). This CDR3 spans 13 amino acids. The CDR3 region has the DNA TGTGCCAGTAGCTTATCAATCCAAGAGACCCAGTACTTC. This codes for CASSLSIQETQYF.

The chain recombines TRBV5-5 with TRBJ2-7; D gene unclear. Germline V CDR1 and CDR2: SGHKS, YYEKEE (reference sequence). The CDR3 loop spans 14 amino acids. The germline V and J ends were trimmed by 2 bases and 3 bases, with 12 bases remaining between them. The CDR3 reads CASSLHGELYEQYF. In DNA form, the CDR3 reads TGTGCCAGCAGCTTACATGGAGAGCTCTACGAGCAGTACTTC.